Presented here are 32 T cell receptor beta chains from one specimen sequenced in a study of blood T cell repertoires in COVID-19. The protocol was immunoSEQ multiplex PCR, while the TCRdb copy is restricted to in-frame clones and leaves out a portion. The table includes about 190,000 clones, 78% detected once. Sample: peripheral blood. The receptors shown here come from a woman aged 80 or over with active or convalescent COVID-19.

The chain couples TRBV27 to TRBJ1-4; the D is unclear. This CDR3 has 13 residues. Germline V lookup: CDR1 MNHEY, CDR2 SMNVEV (reference sequence). The ends were cut back, 4 bases at V and 2 bases at J, with 5 bases in the middle. CDR3 region: CASSYLTNEKLFF. Here the CDR3 DNA reads TGTGCCAGCAGTTATCTCACTAATGAAAAACTGTTTTTT.

The genes are TRBV30 and TRBJ2-7; weak D call: TRBD1 (5 bases). V dropped 3 bases and J dropped 0 bases, with 15 bases sitting between them. The germline gives CDR1 GTSNPN, CDR2 SVGIG (reference sequence). The CDR3 sequence is 15 residues long. This CDR3 is CAWRGHSASSYEQYF. For the CDR3, the DNA is TGTGCCTGGAGGGGGCACAGCGCAAGCTCCTACGAGCAGTACTTC.

J is TRBJ2-2 and V is TRBV3-1 (or the pseudogene TRBV3-2); TRBD2 agrees at 8 bases. The ends lost 0 bases at V and 4 bases at J; junction bases unmatched: 4. Germline V gene lookup returns CDR1 LGHDT and CDR2 YNNKEL (reference sequence). The CDR3 runs to 16 residues. CDR3 sequence reads: CASSQEPRGGTGELFF. The CDR3 DNA is TGTGCCAGCAGCCAAGAACCCCGGGGGGGCACCGGGGAGCTGTTTTTT.

This sequence joins TRBV5-1 and TRBJ2-1; 9 nucleotides agree with TRBD1. With V trimmed by 3 bases and J by 2 bases, 12 bases remained unmatched. Per germline, CDR1 SGHRS and CDR2 YFSETQ. The CDR3 loop spans 18 amino acids. CDR3 sequence (DNA): TGCGCCAGCAGCTCGCAAGGACGGACAGGGGCGGCCTACAATGAGCAGTTCTTC. Translation: CASSSQGRTGAAYNEQFF.

The chain uses TRBV7-2 and TRBJ1-4; tentative D call: TRBD1 (6 bases). The CDR3 spans 15 residues. Per the germline V gene, CDR1 is SGHTA and CDR2 is FQGNSA. Trimming left V 2 bases short and J 3 bases short, with 10 bases between. CDR3 region: CASSLYSGANEKLFF. CDR3 DNA sequence: TGTGCCAGCAGCTTATACTCAGGGGCTAATGAAAAACTGTTTTTT.

The chain couples TRBV3-1 (or the pseudogene TRBV3-2) to TRBJ2-5, with a tentative D call TRBD1 (6 bases). The V and J ends lost 1 base and 6 bases respectively, with 12 bases between them. CDR3 size: 14 residues. From germline, CDR1 is LGHDT and CDR2 YNNKEL (reference sequence). CDR3 residues: CASSQGSRGQTQYF. The CDR3 nucleotides read TGTGCCAGCAGCCAAGGATCCAGGGGACAGACCCAGTACTTC.

This clone came up a few times. The chain couples TRBV18 to TRBJ1-2; 8 bases line up with TRBD1. V lost 2 bases, J lost 5 bases, and 7 bases stayed unmatched. CDR1 and CDR2 (germline): KGHSH, LQKENI. The CDR3 runs to 15 residues. This CDR3 reads CASSPGAGTGYGYTF. DNA of the CDR3: TGTGCCAGCTCACCAGGGGCCGGGACAGGATATGGCTACACCTTC. Combining the CDR3 with reference TRBV18 and TRBJ1-2 gives the whole variable domain NAGVMQNPRHLVRRRGQEARLRCSPMKGHSHVYWYRQLPEEGLKFMVYLQKENIIDESGMPKERFSAEFPKEGPSILRIQQVVRGDSAAYFCASSPGAGTGYGYTFGSGTRLTVV.

This chain connects TRBV4-1 to TRBJ1-2; D unclear. V was trimmed by 3 bases and J by 7 bases, leaving 15 bases between them. The CDR3 has 14 amino acids. The germline V gene encodes CDR1 MGHRA and CDR2 YSYEKL. DNA for the CDR3: TGCGCCAGCAGCCACTCTGAGTCCTTTTCTGGCTACACCTTC. This gives the protein CASSHSESFSGYTF.

This sequence joins TRBV7-9 and TRBJ2-1; 13 nucleotides agree with TRBD2. V lost 4 bases, J lost 8 bases, and 14 bases stayed unmatched. CDR1 is SEHNR, CDR2 FQNEAQ, per germline (reference sequence). The CDR3 totals 18 residues. The CDR3 sequence: CASSSTLAGGSLMYEQFF. The CDR3, as DNA: TGTGCCAGCAGCTCGACACTAGCGGGGGGGTCTTTAATGTATGAGCAGTTCTTC. Full variable domain (remainder filled in from reference TRBV7-9 and TRBJ2-1): DTGVSQNPRHKITKRGQNVTFRCDPISEHNRLYWYRQTLGQGPEFLTYFQNEAQLEKSRLLSDRFSAERPKGSFSTLEIQRTEQGDSAMYLCASSSTLAGGSLMYEQFFGPGTRLTVL.

This clone was recorded once. The chain recombines TRBV5-1 with TRBJ2-3; D might be TRBD1 (5 bases). This CDR3 spans 15 amino acids. Germline CDR1 and CDR2: SGHRS and YFSETQ. Trimming removed 0 bases from V and 2 bases from J, with 10 bases in between. The CDR3 DNA is TGCGCCAGCAGCTTGGCACAGGCCTTCACAGATACGCAGTATTTT. It specifies CASSLAQAFTDTQYF.

This clone was picked up a small number of times. The rearrangement links TRBV6-6 to TRBJ1-2; perhaps TRBD1 as D (5 bases). Germline V gene data show CDR1 as MNHNY and CDR2 as SVGAGI (reference sequence). The V and J ends lost 6 bases and 8 bases respectively, with 22 bases between them. This CDR3 spans 15 amino acids. CDR3 amino acids: CASSPSRVVQRGYTF. The CDR3 bases are TGTGCCAGCAGCCCAAGCAGGGTGGTCCAGAGGGGCTACACCTTC.

The J gene is TRBJ2-1, the V gene TRBV7-2; tentative D call: TRBD2 (6 bases). The CDR3 runs to 17 residues. V shed 2 bases and J shed 0 bases, with 14 bases lying between them. CDR1 SGHTA and CDR2 FQGNSA come from the germline V gene. CDR3 protein: CASSLTLGGSSYNEQFF. The CDR3 nucleotides are TGTGCCAGCAGCTTAACCCTTGGGGGGAGCTCCTACAATGAGCAGTTCTTC.

The V call is TRBV25-1, the J call TRBJ2-3; D not resolved. The CDR3 spans 13 residues. Trimming cost V 4 bases and J 2 bases, with 7 bases left between them. The germline V gene has CDR1 MGHDK and CDR2 SYGVNS. The chain's CDR3 is CASSVTDTDTQYF. The CDR3 DNA reads as TGTGCCAGCAGTGTAACAGACACAGATACGCAGTATTTT. The whole variable domain, remainder taken from reference TRBV25-1 and TRBJ2-3, is EADIYQTPRYLVIGTGKKITLECSQTMGHDKMYWYQQDPGMELHLIHYSYGVNSTEKGDLSSESTVSRIRTEHFPLTLESARPSHTSQYLCASSVTDTDTQYFGPGTRLTVL.

The V gene is TRBV28, the J gene TRBJ1-1; D is perhaps TRBD1 (5 bases). CDR3 length: 11 residues. Per germline, CDR1 MDHEN and CDR2 SYDVKM. Trimming shortened V by 6 bases and J by 4 bases, and 6 bases separated the two germline ends. CDR3 protein: CASRTVTEAFF. CDR3 sequence (DNA): TGTGCCAGCAGGACAGTCACTGAAGCTTTCTTT.

A few counts support this clone. CDR3 DNA sequence: TGTGCCAGCAACATCAGGGAGGGTACTGAAGCTTTCTTT. Translation: CASNIREGTEAFF. The chain is built from TRBV6-5 and TRBJ1-1; a weak D match, TRBD1 (5 bases). This CDR3 comprises 13 residues. The V end lost 7 bases, the J end lost 5 bases, and 14 bases lay between the germline ends. The germline gives CDR1 MNHEY, CDR2 SVGAGI.

The table lists this clone with a few counts. V usage is TRBV5-4 and J usage is TRBJ2-1, with 11 nucleotides matching TRBD1. The V gene's germline CDR1 is SGHNT and CDR2 YYREEE (reference sequence). Germline trimming cut 3 bases from V and 4 bases from J; bases unmatched to any gene: 3. There are 15 residues in the CDR3. Here the CDR3 reads CASSSRDRGYNEQFF. In DNA form, the CDR3 reads TGTGCCAGCAGCTCTCGGGACAGGGGGTACAATGAGCAGTTCTTC.

The chain links TRBV15 to TRBJ1-6, with TRBD1 identical over 7 bases. Germline V CDR1 and CDR2: LNHNV, YYDKDF (reference sequence). J lost 7 bases, V lost 1 base, and 7 bases had no gene match. CDR3 size: 16 residues. The DNA of the CDR3 is TGTGCCACCAGCAGAGGACTTGGACAGGTGAATTCACCCCTCCACTTT. Translation gives CATSRGLGQVNSPLHF.

The chain employs TRBV6-5 and TRBJ1-4, with D possibly being TRBD1 (6 bases). The CDR3 runs 13 residues. Germline assignment: CDR1 MNHEY and CDR2 SVGAGI. Trimming shortened V by 2 bases and J by 7 bases, and 8 bases separated the two germline ends. The CDR3 loop reads CASSYTGSEKLFF. As DNA, the CDR3 is TGTGCCAGCAGTTACACAGGGAGTGAAAAACTGTTTTTT.

The V gene is TRBV3-1 (or the pseudogene TRBV3-2), the J gene TRBJ2-1, with D maybe TRBD2 (7 bases). The CDR3 is 13 amino acids. V shed 5 bases and J shed 9 bases, with 14 bases lying between them. CDR1 LGHDT and CDR2 YNNKEL come from the germline V gene (reference sequence). The CDR3, as DNA: TGTGCCAGCAGCAGGGGGGGGGCAGGTGAGCAGTTCTTC. Translating gives CASSRGGAGEQFF.

This chain uses TRBV30 with TRBJ2-7, with 8 bases aligning to TRBD1. This CDR3 is built from 14 residues. The germline CDR1 and CDR2 sequences are GTSNPN and SVGIG (reference sequence). Germline trimming cut 2 bases from V and 3 bases from J; bases unmatched to any gene: 6. The CDR3 bases are TGTGCCTGGAGTTCCGGGACAGGCTTCTACGAGCAGTACTTC. This sequence encodes CAWSSGTGFYEQYF.

This sequence joins TRBV19 and TRBJ1-2, with a weak D call TRBD1 (5 bases). Trimming removed 5 bases at V and 6 bases at J, with 16 bases between. The germline gives CDR1 LNHDA, CDR2 SQIVND (reference sequence). This CDR3 contains 14 residues. The CDR3 region has the DNA TGTGCCAGTAGTCCCCCGACAGTCTACCATGGCTACACCTTC. Translated, it gives CASSPPTVYHGYTF.

The rearrangement links TRBV7-9 to TRBJ1-1; D perhaps matches TRBD1 (5 bases). Germline CDR1 is SEHNR and CDR2 is FQNEAQ (reference sequence). Trimming took 2 bases from V and 5 from J, leaving 6 bases between them. The CDR3 totals 12 residues. Here the CDR3 DNA reads TGTGCCAGCAGCTTACCAGGGACTGAAGCTTTCTTT. This sequence encodes CASSLPGTEAFF.

J is TRBJ1-4 and V is TRBV18; possible D gene TRBD1, 5 bases. CDR1 KGHSH and CDR2 LQKENI come from the germline V gene. V lost 4 bases to trimming and J lost 4 bases, with 13 bases between them. CDR3 length: 15 amino acids. The CDR3 DNA reads as TGTGCCAGCTCACTACATTCGACAGTTAATGAAAAACTGTTTTTT. Protein product: CASSLHSTVNEKLFF. The full variable domain, completed using reference TRBV18 and TRBJ1-4, is NAGVMQNPRHLVRRRGQEARLRCSPMKGHSHVYWYRQLPEEGLKFMVYLQKENIIDESGMPKERFSAEFPKEGPSILRIQQVVRGDSAAYFCASSLHSTVNEKLFFGSGTQLSVL.

The sample holds one count of this clone. The chain employs TRBV5-1 and TRBJ2-5; D possibly corresponds to TRBD2 (6 bases). Germline loops: CDR1 SGHRS, CDR2 YFSETQ. The CDR3 length is 15 residues. V was cut by 3 bases and J by 5 bases, with 17 bases left in between. Written as DNA, the CDR3 is TGCGCCAGCAGCTGGGATTACGGGGCGGGGGAGACCCAGTACTTC. It translates to CASSWDYGAGETQYF.

This chain links TRBV6-4 with TRBJ2-1; D is unresolved. This CDR3 has 11 residues. In germline, CDR1 is MRHNA, CDR2 SNTAGT. Trimming pared 7 bases from V and 5 bases from J, leaving 6 bases between. CDR3 sequence: CASTTDNEQFF. The CDR3 DNA follows: TGTGCCAGCACCACGGACAATGAGCAGTTCTTC.

J is TRBJ2-5 and V is TRBV4-2; 10 nucleotides line up with TRBD2. Germline V lookup: CDR1 LGHNA, CDR2 YNFKEQ. The CDR3 has 15 residues. The ends lost 5 bases at V and 1 base at J; junction bases unmatched: 4. This chain's CDR3 is CASSIQRGGQETQYF. CDR3 DNA sequence: TGTGCCAGCAGCATTCAGCGGGGGGGCCAAGAGACCCAGTACTTC.

This clone was picked up a small number of times. The chain uses TRBV18 and TRBJ1-4; D possibly corresponds to TRBD1 (5 bases). CDR3 size: 12 residues. Trimming stripped 6 bases from V and 10 bases from J, with 12 bases between. Germline CDR1 KGHSH, CDR2 LQKENI. CDR3 DNA: TGTGCCAGCTCGCCAGACAGAGTAAAACTGTTTTTT. It translates to CASSPDRVKLFF. Drawing the rest from reference TRBV18 and TRBJ1-4, the complete variable domain is NAGVMQNPRHLVRRRGQEARLRCSPMKGHSHVYWYRQLPEEGLKFMVYLQKENIIDESGMPKERFSAEFPKEGPSILRIQQVVRGDSAAYFCASSPDRVKLFFGSGTQLSVL.

This chain links TRBV10-3 with TRBJ1-1; TRBD1 matches 10 bases. Germline V gene data show CDR1 as ENHRY and CDR2 as SYGVKD. The V and J ends lost 0 bases and 4 bases, in that order; junction bases with no gene match: 11. This CDR3 is built from 18 residues. The CDR3 reads CAISESNPTGGKGTEAFF. CDR3 DNA sequence: TGTGCCATCAGTGAGTCCAACCCGACAGGGGGCAAAGGCACTGAAGCTTTCTTT.

This chain joins TRBV28 and TRBJ1-5; 7 bases fit TRBD1. CDR3 length: 14 amino acids. Looked up from germline, CDR1 is MDHEN and CDR2 is SYDVKM. After removal of 5 bases from V and 0 bases from J, the junction contained 1 base not matched to a gene. CDR3: CASSQGGSNQPQHF. In DNA form, the CDR3 reads TGTGCCAGCAGTCAGGGGGGTAGCAATCAGCCCCAGCATTTT.

V and J are TRBV19 and TRBJ2-7; 10 bases align to TRBD2. This CDR3 comprises 15 residues. Trimming removed 5 bases from V and 2 bases from J; junction bases left unmatched: 6. Germline CDR1 LNHDA, CDR2 SQIVND (reference sequence). For the CDR3, the DNA is TGTGCCAGTAGTTCCCTAGCGGGGGATCCCTACGAGCAGTACTTC. Amino acids: CASSSLAGDPYEQYF.

The chain couples TRBV30 to TRBJ1-2, with D unclear. In germline, CDR1 is GTSNPN, CDR2 SVGIG (reference sequence). Deletions cut 2 bases from V and 3 bases from J, with 7 bases between. CDR3 length equals 12 residues. The CDR3 coding sequence is TGTGCCTGGAGTAAAGACTACTATGGCTACACCTTC. Amino acid sequence: CAWSKDYYGYTF. The full variable domain, completed using reference TRBV30 and TRBJ1-2, is SQTIHQWPATLVQPVGSPLSLECTVEGTSNPNLYWYRQAAGRGLQLLFYSVGIGQISSEVPQNLSASRPQDRQFILSSKKLLLSDSGFYLCAWSKDYYGYTFGSGTRLTVV.

The genes are TRBV9 and TRBJ2-7; 10 nucleotides align to TRBD1. This CDR3 is built from 15 residues. J gave up 2 bases and V 0 bases, and 2 bases lay outside the gene matches. The germline V gene has CDR1 SGDLS and CDR2 YYNGEE. This CDR3 reads CASSVAGQGPYEQYF. In DNA, the CDR3 is TGTGCCAGCAGCGTAGCGGGACAGGGGCCCTACGAGCAGTACTTC.